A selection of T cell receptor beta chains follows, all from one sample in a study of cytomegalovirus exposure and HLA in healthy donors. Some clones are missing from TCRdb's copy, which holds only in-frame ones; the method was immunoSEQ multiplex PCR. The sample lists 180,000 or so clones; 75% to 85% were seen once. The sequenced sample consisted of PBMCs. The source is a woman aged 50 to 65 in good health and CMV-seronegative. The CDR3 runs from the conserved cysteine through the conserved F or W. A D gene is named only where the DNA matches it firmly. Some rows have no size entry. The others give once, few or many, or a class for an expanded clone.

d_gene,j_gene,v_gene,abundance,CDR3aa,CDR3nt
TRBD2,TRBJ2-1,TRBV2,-,CASSVPTSGGAVYNEQFF,TGTGCCAGCAGTGTCCCGACTAGCGGGGGGGCCGTATACAATGAGCAGTTCTTC
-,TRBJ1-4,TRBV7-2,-,CASSANRAGNEKLFF,TGTGCCAGCAGCGCGAACAGGGCTGGTAATGAAAAACTGTTTTTT
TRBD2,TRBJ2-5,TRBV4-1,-,CASSQEGLADQETQYF,TGCGCCAGCAGCCAAGAGGGTCTAGCGGACCAAGAGACCCAGTACTTC
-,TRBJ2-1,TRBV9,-,CASSVGEASSYNEQFF,TGTGCCAGCAGCGTAGGGGAGGCGTCCTCCTACAATGAGCAGTTCTTC
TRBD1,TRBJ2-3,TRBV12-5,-,CASGAGQGADTQYF,TGTGCTAGTGGAGCGGGACAGGGGGCCGATACGCAGTATTTT
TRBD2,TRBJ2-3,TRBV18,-,CASSPRSGGATDTQYF,TGTGCCAGCTCACCACGGTCGGGGGGGGCCACAGATACGCAGTATTTT
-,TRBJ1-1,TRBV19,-,CASKMLWQGRMMNTEAFF,TGTGCCAGTAAAATGCTTTGGCAGGGCCGAATGATGAACACTGAAGCTTTCTTT
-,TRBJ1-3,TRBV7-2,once,CASSLGLPSSGNTIYF,TGTGCCAGCAGCTTGGGACTCCCCTCATCTGGAAACACCATATATTTT
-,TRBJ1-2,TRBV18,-,CASSSPGSTF,TGTGCCAGCTCATCTCCGGGATCCACCTTC
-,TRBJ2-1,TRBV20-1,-,CSASYVNEQFF,TGCAGTGCTAGTTATGTCAATGAGCAGTTCTTC
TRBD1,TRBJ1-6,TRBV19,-,CASGTANSPLHF,TGTGCCAGCGGGACAGCTAATTCACCCCTCCACTTT
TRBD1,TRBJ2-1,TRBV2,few,CASSALTRDREFF,TGTGCCAGCAGCGCTCTGACCCGGGACAGGGAGTTCTTC
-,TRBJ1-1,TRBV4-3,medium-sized,CASSQGGQNTEAFF,TGCGCCAGCAGCCAGGGGGGTCAGAACACTGAAGCTTTCTTT
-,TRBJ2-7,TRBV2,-,CASRMAGSTYEQYF,TGTGCCAGCAGAATGGCGGGGAGTACCTACGAGCAGTACTTC
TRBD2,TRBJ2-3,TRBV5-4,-,CASSPEMASGFTDTQYF,TGTGCCAGCAGCCCGGAAATGGCTAGCGGGTTTACAGATACGCAGTATTTT
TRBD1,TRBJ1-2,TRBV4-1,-,CASSHPGTGGYGYTF,TGCGCCAGCAGCCACCCCGGGACAGGGGGCTATGGCTACACCTTC
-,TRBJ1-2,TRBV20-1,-,CSARVARGYTF,TGCAGTGCTAGAGTTGCGAGGGGCTACACCTTC
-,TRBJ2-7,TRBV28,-,CASSSPAGSSYEQYF,TGTGCCAGCAGTTCTCCTGCCGGGAGCTCCTACGAGCAGTACTTC
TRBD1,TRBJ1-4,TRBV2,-,CASSALWGQGIFVTNEKLFF,TGTGCCAGCAGTGCACTGTGGGGACAGGGGATCTTTGTTACTAATGAAAAACTGTTTTTT
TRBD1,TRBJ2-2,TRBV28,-,CASSSLRTGMGTGELFF,TGTGCCAGCAGCTCGCTCCGGACAGGGATGGGCACCGGGGAGCTGTTTTTT
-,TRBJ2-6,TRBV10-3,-,CAISEGGSGANVLTF,TGTGCCATCAGTGAGGGGGGGTCTGGGGCCAACGTCCTGACTTTC
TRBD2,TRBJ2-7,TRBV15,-,CATSRELAGVSYEQYF,TGTGCCACCAGCAGAGAACTAGCGGGAGTTTCCTACGAGCAGTACTTC